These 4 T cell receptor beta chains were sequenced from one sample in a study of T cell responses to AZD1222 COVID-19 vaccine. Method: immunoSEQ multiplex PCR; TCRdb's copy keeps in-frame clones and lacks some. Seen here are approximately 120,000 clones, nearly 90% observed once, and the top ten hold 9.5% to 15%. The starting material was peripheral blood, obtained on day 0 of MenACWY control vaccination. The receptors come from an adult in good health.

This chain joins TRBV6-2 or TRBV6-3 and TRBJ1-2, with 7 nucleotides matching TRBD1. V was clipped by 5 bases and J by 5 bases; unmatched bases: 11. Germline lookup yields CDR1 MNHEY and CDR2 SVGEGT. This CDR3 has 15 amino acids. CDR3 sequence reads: CASSTRQGLKYGYTF. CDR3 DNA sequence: TGTGCCAGCAGTACGAGACAGGGATTGAAGTATGGCTACACCTTC.

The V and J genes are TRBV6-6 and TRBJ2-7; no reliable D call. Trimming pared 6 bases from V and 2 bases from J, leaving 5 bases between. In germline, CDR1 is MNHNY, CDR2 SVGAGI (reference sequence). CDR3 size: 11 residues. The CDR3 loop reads CASSQAYEQYF. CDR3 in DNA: TGTGCCAGCAGCCAAGCCTACGAGCAGTACTTC.

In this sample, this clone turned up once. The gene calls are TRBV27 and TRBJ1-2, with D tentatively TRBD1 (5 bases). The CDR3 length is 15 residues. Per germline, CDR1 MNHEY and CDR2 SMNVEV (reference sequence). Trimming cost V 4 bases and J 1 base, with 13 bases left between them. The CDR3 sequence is CASSSSARGNYGYTF. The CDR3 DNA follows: TGTGCCAGCAGTTCCTCCGCTAGGGGTAACTATGGCTACACCTTC.

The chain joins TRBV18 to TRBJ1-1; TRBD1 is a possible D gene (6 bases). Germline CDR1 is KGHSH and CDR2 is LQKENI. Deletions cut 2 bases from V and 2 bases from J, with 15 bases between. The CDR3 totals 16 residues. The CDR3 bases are TGTGCCAGCTCACCAATGAGGGGGGGGCGCAACACTGAAGCTTTCTTT. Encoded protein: CASSPMRGGRNTEAFF.